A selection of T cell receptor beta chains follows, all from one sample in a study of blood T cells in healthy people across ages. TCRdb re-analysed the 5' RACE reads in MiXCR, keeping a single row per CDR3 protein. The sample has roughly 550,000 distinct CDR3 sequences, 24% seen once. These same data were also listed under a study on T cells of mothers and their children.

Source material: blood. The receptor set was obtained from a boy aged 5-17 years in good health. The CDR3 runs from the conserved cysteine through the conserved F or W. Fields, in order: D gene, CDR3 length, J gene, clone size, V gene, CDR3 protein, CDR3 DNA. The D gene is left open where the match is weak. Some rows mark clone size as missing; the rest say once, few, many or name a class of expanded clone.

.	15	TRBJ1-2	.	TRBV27	CASSETYAFPYGYTF	TGTGCCAGCAGTGAGACATATGCTTTTCCCTATGGCTACACCTTC
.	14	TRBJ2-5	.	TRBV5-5	CASSVGPSPETQYF	TGTGCCAGCAGCGTGGGACCATCCCCAGAGACCCAGTACTTC
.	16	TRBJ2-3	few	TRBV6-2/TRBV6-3	CASSYSVLGSTDTQYF	TGTGCCAGCAGTTACTCGGTTCTAGGGAGCACAGATACGCAGTATTTT
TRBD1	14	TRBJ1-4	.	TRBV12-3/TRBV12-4	CASRGQGSREKLFF	TGTGCCAGCAGAGGACAGGGTTCACGGGAAAAACTGTTTTTT
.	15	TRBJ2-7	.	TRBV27	CASSPRTQITHEQYF	TGTGCCAGCAGCCCAAGGACCCAAATCACCCACGAGCAGTACTTC
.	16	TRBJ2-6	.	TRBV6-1	CASRPLAGSGANVLTF	TGTGCCAGCAGACCCCTTGCGGGGAGTGGGGCCAACGTCCTGACTTTC
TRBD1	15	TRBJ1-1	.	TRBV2	CAGRIQGGLNTEAFF	TGTGCCGGCAGGATACAGGGGGGACTGAACACTGAAGCTTTCTTT
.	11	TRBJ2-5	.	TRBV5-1	CASSLVWEQYF	TGCGCCAGCAGCTTGGTATGGGAGCAGTACTTC
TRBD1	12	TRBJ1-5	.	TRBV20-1	CSARGPNQPQHF	TGCAGTGCCAGGGGGCCCAATCAGCCCCAGCATTTT
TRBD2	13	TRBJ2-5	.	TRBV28	CASSLGGGSAGFF	TGTGCCAGCAGTTTAGGGGGAGGGTCGGCAGGGTTCTTC